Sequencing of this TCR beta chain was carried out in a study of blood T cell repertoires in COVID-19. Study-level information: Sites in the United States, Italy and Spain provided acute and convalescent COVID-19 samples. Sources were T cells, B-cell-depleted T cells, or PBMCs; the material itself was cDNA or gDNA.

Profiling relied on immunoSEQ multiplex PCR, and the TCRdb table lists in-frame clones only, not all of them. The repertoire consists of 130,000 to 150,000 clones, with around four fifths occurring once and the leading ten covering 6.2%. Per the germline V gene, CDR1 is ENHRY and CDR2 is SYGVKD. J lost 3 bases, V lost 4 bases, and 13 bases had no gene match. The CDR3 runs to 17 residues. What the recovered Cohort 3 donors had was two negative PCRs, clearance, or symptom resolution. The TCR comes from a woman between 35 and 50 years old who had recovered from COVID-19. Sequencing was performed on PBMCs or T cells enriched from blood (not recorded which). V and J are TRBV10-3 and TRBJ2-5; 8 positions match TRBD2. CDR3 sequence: CAISASPSGRPEETQYF. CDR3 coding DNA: TGTGCCATCAGTGCCTCCCCAAGCGGGAGACCTGAAGAGACCCAGTACTTC.